The T cell receptor beta chain under discussion was sequenced for a study of graft-versus-host responses after intestinal transplantation (dated by TCRdb to 2020 to 2023). Broadly, across the study: The transplants that recipients got were multivisceral, liver-intestinal, or isolated intestinal. After intestinal transplantation, graft-versus-host and host-versus-graft alloreactive T cell clones were followed in the graft, circulation and bone marrow using bulk TCR-beta CDR3 sequencing. Rather than being sequenced by the commercial service, samples from three later patients were sequenced in-house on an Illumina MiSeq and processed with MiXCR. Every recipient was given anti-thymocyte globulin induction, then maintenance tacrolimus and steroids for about 3 years. A peak of at least 4% donor T cells among recipient peripheral blood mononuclear cells was the definition used for donor T cell macrochimerism. Alloreactive clones were identified by sequencing pre-transplant mixed lymphocyte reaction products and comparing these products with unstimulated pre-transplant donor and recipient T cells. The cohort enrolled about two dozen intestinal transplant recipients including one retransplant, and a few patients lacking pretransplant specimens were excluded. Results and caveats for the whole study, not just this receptor: Peak levels of circulating GvH clones were associated with declines in HvG clones early after transplant. In patients with donor T cell macrochimerism, the allografts had high GvH to HvG T cell clonal ratios. The relatively low number and heterogeneity of intestinal transplant patients limited the conclusions. GvH clones were detected in recipient bone marrow, and some of these GvH clones were observed earlier in ileal mucosa or blood, consistent with an intestinal mucosal origin.

Details on this clone: Its antigen remains undetermined. No base quality values were provided; no much bigger clone lies one nucleotide off.

Library prep was done by the immunoSEQ multiplex PCR assay. In most patients, genomic DNA was isolated using the Qiagen DNeasy Blood and Tissue Kit and sent frozen to Adaptive Biotechnologies for TCR sequencing. For most patients, genomic DNA was subjected to high-throughput TCR-beta CDR3 sequencing by Adaptive Biotechnologies. The paper's processing steps were these. TCR sequencing data for roughly 20 patients were retrieved from Adaptive's ImmunoSEQ software; a few other patients were processed with MiXCR and VDJtools. To correct CD4 versus CD8 sorting errors, any sequence found in both subsets at a frequency ratio below 5:1 was removed. CDR3 nucleotide sequences shared between donor and recipient were removed because the origin of such sequences could not be assigned. To count as alloreactive, a clone needed at least 2-fold expansion over unstimulated cells and a minimum CFSE-low frequency of 0.002% (template counts) or 0.001% (read counts). Mappable clones were those detected in sequenced pre-transplant spleen, lymph node, or MLR CFSE-low populations of the donor or recipient. Cumulative frequency of alloreactive clones was calculated as a percentage of all sequences weighted by copy number. TCRdb mirrors the immuneACCESS table, restricted to in-frame sequences. Some clones are absent from its copies; in checked studies, under half trace to an unresolved V gene, and the reason for the others is unknown. V and J calls and clone size are as listed in that table; D and trimming were resolved from the DNA. This sample comprises roughly 130,000 clones, roughly 91% of them detected only once. The ten most abundant clones make up roughly 0.19% of the sample.

In the germline V gene, CDR1 corresponds to SQVTM and CDR2 to ANQGSEA. V is cut by 3 bases and J by 6 bases, and the space between the germline ends is 11 bases. From the cysteine up to the phenylalanine, the CDR3 has a length of 12 residues. Of the read, only the CDR3 DNA is kept; its 36 bases are in frame from base 1. The time point label, read with the paper, signifies: cells obtained before transplantation from donor or recipient. CD3+CD4+ and CD3+CD8+ populations were FACS-sorted from unstimulated pre-transplant donor and recipient cells taken from spleen or lymph nodes. Recombination connected TRBV29-1 to TRBJ1-1; the D gene assignment is ambiguous. Sample: unstimulated CD4+ T cells sorted from spleen or lymph node cells, taken before intestinal transplant. The source of this sequence is a human donor who received an intestinal transplant. Here the CDR3 is given as CSVDSRQAEAFF. The nucleotide sequence reads as follows: TGCAGCGTTGACTCTCGGCAGGCTGAAGCTTTCTTT.